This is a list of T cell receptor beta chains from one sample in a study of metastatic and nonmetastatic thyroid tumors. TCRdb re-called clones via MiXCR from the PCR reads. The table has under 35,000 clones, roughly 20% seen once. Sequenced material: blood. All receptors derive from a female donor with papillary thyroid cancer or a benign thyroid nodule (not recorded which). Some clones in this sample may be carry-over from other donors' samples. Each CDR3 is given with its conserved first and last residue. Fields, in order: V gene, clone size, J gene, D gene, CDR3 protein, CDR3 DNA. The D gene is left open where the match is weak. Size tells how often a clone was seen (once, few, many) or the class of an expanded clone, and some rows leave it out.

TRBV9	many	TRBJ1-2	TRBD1	CASSTQTGVGYGYTF	TGTGCCAGCAGCACCCAGACAGGGGTAGGTTATGGCTACACCTTC
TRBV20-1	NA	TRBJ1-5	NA	CSASSGMTGNQPQHF	TGCAGTGCTTCTTCAGGGATGACGGGCAATCAGCCCCAGCATTTT
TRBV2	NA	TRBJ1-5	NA	CASRATDSGHQPQHF	TGTGCCAGCAGGGCCACCGACAGTGGGCATCAGCCCCAGCATTTT
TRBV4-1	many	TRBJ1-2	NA	CASSQGGSWEGSYGYTF	TGCGCCAGCAGCCAAGGGGGGTCATGGGAGGGCAGCTATGGCTACACCTTC
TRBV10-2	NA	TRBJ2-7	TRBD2	CASSEYLAGGSHEQCF	TGCGCCAGCAGTGAATATCTAGCGGGGGGCTCCCACGAGCAGTGCTTC
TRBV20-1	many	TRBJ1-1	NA	CSARGGVTEAFF	TGCAGTGCTAGAGGCGGGGTCACTGAAGCTTTCTTT
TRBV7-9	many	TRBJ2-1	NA	CASSSQATGAGEQFF	TGTGCCAGCAGCTCCCAAGCAACGGGGGCAGGTGAGCAGTTCTTC
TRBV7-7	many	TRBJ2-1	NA	CASSLGRLNEQFF	TGTGCTAGCAGCTTAGGCAGACTCAATGAGCAGTTCTTC
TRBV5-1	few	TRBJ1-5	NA	CASSLKGDQPQHF	TGCGCCAGCAGCTTGAAGGGAGATCAGCCCCAGCATTTT
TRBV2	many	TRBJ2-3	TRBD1	CATHRGRTDTQYF	TGTGCCACCCACAGGGGGCGGACAGATACGCAGTATTTT
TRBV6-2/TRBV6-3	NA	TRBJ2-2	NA	CASSYAGQNTGELFF	TGTGCCAGCAGTTACGCGGGTCAGAACACCGGGGAGCTGTTTTTT
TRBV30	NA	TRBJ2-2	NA	CAWSWVQNTGELFF	TGTGCCTGGAGTTGGGTACAGAACACCGGGGAGCTGTTTTTT
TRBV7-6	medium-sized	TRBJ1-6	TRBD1	CASSLVAGGYNSPLHF	TGTGCCAGCAGCTTAGTGGCAGGGGGGTATAATTCACCCCTCCACTTT
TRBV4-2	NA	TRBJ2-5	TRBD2	CASSQVGDGGSAQETQYF	TGTGCCAGCAGCCAAGTTGGCGACGGGGGGTCTGCCCAGGAGACCCAGTACTTC
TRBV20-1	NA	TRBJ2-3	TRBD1	CSATGGIVLDTQYF	TGCAGTGCTACAGGGGGCATTGTTTTAGATACGCAGTATTTT
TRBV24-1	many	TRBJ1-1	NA	CATSDSRTGEAFF	TGTGCCACCAGTGATTCCCGGACGGGTGAAGCTTTCTTT
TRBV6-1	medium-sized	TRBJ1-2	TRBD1	CASSPLGGQGTRGYTF	TGTGCCAGCAGTCCTTTGGGGGGACAGGGTACCCGCGGCTACACCTTC
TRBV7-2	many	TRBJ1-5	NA	CASSPGSASNQPQHF	TGTGCCAGCAGCCCAGGATCAGCGAGCAATCAGCCCCAGCATTTT
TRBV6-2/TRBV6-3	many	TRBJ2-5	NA	CASSYQGGATETQYF	TGTGCCAGCAGTTACCAAGGAGGGGCGACCGAGACCCAGTACTTC
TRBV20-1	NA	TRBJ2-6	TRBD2	CSANLAGVSGANVLTF	TGCAGTGCTAACCTAGCGGGAGTTTCTGGGGCCAACGTCCTGACTTTC
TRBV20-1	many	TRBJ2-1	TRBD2	CSARDTSARTDNEQFF	TGCAGTGCTAGAGATACTAGCGCAAGGACGGACAATGAGCAGTTCTTC
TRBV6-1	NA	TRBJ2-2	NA	CAIPTAHNTGELFF	TGTGCCATCCCGACAGCACATAACACCGGGGAGCTGTTTTTT
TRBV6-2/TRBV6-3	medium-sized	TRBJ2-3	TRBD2	CASRRTSGGAADTQYF	TGTGCCAGCAGGCGTACTAGCGGGGGGGCCGCAGATACGCAGTATTTT
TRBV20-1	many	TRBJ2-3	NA	CSAISSSTDTQYF	TGCAGTGCCATCAGCTCTAGCACAGATACGCAGTATTTT
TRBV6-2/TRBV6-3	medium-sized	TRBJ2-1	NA	CASSRRAGGEQFF	TGTGCCAGCAGCCGTAGGGCAGGCGGTGAGCAGTTCTTC
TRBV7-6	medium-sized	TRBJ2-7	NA	CASSFGSHYEQYF	TGTGCCAGCAGCTTCGGCAGCCACTACGAGCAGTACTTC
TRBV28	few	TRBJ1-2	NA	CASSLEGRAGTF	TGTGCCAGCAGTTTGGAGGGGCGTGCGGGGACCTTC
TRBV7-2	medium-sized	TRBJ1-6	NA	CASSFFRSSYNSPLHF	TGTGCCAGCAGCTTTTTCAGGAGCTCCTATAATTCACCCCTCCACTTT
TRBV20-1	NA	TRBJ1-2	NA	CSARQWAYYGYTF	TGCAGTGCGAGACAGTGGGCCTACTATGGCTACACCTTC
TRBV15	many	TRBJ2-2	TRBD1	CATAPPRQGDAGELFF	TGTGCCACCGCCCCCCCTCGGCAGGGGGACGCCGGGGAGCTGTTTTTT
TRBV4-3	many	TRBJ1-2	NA	CASSQEAGTAANYGYTF	TGCGCCAGCAGCCAAGAGGCAGGGACCGCAGCTAACTATGGCTACACCTTC
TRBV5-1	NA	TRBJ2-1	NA	CASSLGGGSYNEQFF	TGCGCCAGCAGCTTAGGGGGAGGCTCCTACAATGAGCAGTTCTTC
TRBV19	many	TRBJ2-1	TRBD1	CASSIGTGGDEQFF	TGTGCCAGTAGTATCGGGACAGGGGGCGATGAGCAGTTCTTC
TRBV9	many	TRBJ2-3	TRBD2	CASSVVASGEEDTQYF	TGTGCCAGCAGCGTAGTGGCTAGCGGGGAAGAAGATACGCAGTATTTT
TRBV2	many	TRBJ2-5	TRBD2	CASSFSGGLEVQYF	TGTGCCAGCAGTTTCAGCGGGGGCCTGGAGGTCCAGTACTTC
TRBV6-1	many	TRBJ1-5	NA	CASRPYSNQPQHF	TGTGCCAGCAGGCCTTATAGCAATCAGCCCCAGCATTTT
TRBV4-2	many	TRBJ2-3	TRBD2	CASSRSFGSTAGSTDTQYF	TGTGCCAGCAGCCGTTCCTTCGGTTCGACAGCGGGAAGCACAGATACGCAGTATTTT